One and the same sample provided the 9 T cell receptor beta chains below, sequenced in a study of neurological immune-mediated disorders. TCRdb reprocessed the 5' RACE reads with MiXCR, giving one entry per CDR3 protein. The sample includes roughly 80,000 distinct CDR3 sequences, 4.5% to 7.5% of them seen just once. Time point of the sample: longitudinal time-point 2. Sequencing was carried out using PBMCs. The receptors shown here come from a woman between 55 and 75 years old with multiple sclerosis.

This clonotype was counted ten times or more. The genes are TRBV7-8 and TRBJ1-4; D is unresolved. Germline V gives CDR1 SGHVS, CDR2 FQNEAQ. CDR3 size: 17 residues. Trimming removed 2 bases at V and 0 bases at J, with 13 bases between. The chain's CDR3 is CASSLYRTRATNEKLFF. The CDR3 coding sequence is TGTGCCAGCAGCTTATACAGAACCCGGGCAACTAATGAAAAACTGTTTTTT.

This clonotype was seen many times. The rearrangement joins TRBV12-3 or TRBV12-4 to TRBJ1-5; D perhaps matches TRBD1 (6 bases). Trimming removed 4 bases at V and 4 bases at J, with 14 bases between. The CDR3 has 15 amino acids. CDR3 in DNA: TGTGCCAGCAGTTCGCAGGGAGGGGGGAATCAGCCCCAGCATTTT. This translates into CASSSQGGGNQPQHF.

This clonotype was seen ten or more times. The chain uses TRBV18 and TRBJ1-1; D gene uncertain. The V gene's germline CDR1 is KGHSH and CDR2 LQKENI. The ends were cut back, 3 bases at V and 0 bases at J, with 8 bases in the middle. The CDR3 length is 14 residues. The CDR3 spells CASSPRRVNTEAFF. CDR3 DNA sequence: TGTGCCAGCTCACCTAGACGGGTGAACACTGAAGCTTTCTTT.

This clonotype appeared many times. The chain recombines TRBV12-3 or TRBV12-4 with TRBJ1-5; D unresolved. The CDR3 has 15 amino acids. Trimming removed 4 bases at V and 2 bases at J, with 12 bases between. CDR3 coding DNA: TGTGCCAGCAGTTCGGCTGGCAGTGGCAATCAGCCCCAGCATTTT. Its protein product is CASSSAGSGNQPQHF.

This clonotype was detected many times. The CDR3 loop is CAVGTGGVGNTF. The CDR3 DNA is TGTGCTGTCGGGACAGGGGGTGTCGGAAACACCTTC. The chain is built from TRBV27 and TRBJ1-2; 11 nucleotides agree with TRBD1. Germline CDR1 MNHEY, CDR2 SMNVEV (reference sequence). The CDR3 contains 12 residues.

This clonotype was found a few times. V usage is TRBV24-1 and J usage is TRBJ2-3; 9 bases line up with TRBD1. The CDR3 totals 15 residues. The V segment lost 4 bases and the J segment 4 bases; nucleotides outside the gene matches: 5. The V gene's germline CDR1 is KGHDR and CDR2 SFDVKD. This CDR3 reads CATSDVQGAADTQYF. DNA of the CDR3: TGTGCCACCAGTGACGTACAGGGGGCCGCAGATACGCAGTATTTT.

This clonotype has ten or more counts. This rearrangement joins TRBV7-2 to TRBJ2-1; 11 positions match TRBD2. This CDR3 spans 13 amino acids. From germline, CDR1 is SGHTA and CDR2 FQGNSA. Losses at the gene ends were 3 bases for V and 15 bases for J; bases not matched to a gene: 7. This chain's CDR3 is CASSLVAGGRGFF. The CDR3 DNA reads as TGTGCCAGCAGCTTGGTAGCGGGGGGGAGGGGGTTCTTC.

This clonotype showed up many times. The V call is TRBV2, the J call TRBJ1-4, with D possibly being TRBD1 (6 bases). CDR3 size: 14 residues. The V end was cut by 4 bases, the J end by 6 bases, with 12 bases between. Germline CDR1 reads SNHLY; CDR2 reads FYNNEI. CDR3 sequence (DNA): TGTGCCAGCAGTGTAGGGGGAGTAGATGAAAAACTGTTTTTT. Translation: CASSVGGVDEKLFF.

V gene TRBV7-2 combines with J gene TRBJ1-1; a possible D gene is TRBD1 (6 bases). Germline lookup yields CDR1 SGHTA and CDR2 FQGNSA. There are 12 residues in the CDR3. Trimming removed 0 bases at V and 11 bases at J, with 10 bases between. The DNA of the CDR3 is TGTGCCAGCAGCTTAGCTGGACAGAAGGCTTTCTTT. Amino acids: CASSLAGQKAFF. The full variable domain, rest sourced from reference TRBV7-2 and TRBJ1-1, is GAGVSQSPSNKVTEKGKDVELRCDPISGHTALYWYRQSLGQGLEFLIYFQGNSAPDKSGLPSDRFSAERTGGSVSTLTIQRTQQEDSAVYLCASSLAGQKAFFGQGTRLTVV.